One and the same sample provided the 2 T cell receptor beta chains below, sequenced in a study of shared clonotypes between healthy human individuals. Sequenced by immunoSEQ multiplex PCR; TCRdb stores in-frame clones only, minus some. Of roughly 2,300,000 clones listed, 92% are singletons. The sequenced material came from naive CD4+ T cells from PBMCs. Subset described: CD45RA+ positively selected. These receptors came from a man between 18 and 35 years old in good health. Some clones in this sample may be carry-over from other donors' samples.

The chain uses TRBV11-1 and TRBJ2-2; the D call may be TRBD1 or TRBD2 (5 bases each). V was pared by 1 base and J by 4 bases, with 10 bases between. The germline V gene has CDR1 SGHAT and CDR2 FQDESV (reference sequence). The CDR3 loop spans 15 amino acids. The CDR3 DNA reads TGTGCCAGCAGCTTAGGCGCAGGGACCACCGGGGAGCTGTTTTTT. Residues: CASSLGAGTTGELFF.

J is TRBJ2-5 and V is TRBV9; D remains unclear. The CDR3 covers 15 residues. CDR1 and CDR2 (germline): SGDLS, YYNGEE. Trimming cost V 3 bases and J 2 bases, with 14 bases left between them. The CDR3: CASSASLNVQETQYF. The CDR3 region has the DNA TGTGCCAGCAGCGCCTCACTGAATGTTCAAGAGACCCAGTACTTC.